Listed below are T cell receptor beta chains from one sample, sequenced in a study of cytomegalovirus exposure and HLA in healthy donors. The method was immunoSEQ multiplex PCR; TCRdb's version includes in-frame clones alone and lacks a portion of them. The data contain 100,000 to 150,000 clones, more than 80% of them singletons. The sample taken for sequencing was PBMCs. The receptor set was obtained from a man between 35 and 55 years old in good health and CMV-seronegative. Both conserved end residues are part of each CDR3. Fields, in order: V gene, J gene, CDR3 protein.

>TRBV9|TRBJ1-5
CASSVSGNSNQPQHF
>TRBV28|TRBJ2-5
CASSLSLGQIQETQYF
>TRBV10-3|TRBJ2-7
CAISPRALKDEQYF
>TRBV7-6|TRBJ2-7
CASSLQAYEQYF
>TRBV9|TRBJ1-3
CASSVEISQQGENTIYF
>TRBV7-2|TRBJ2-7
CASSSASGSGYEQYF
>TRBV7-2|TRBJ2-3
CASSTGLAGGTDTQYF
>TRBV4-2|TRBJ2-1
CASSQGGLAPPEKFF
>TRBV11-2|TRBJ1-2
CASSLISDGYTF
>TRBV6-5|TRBJ2-5
CASSYLTSGDQETQYF
>TRBV7-9|TRBJ2-5
CASSFPGTGQETQYF
>TRBV19|TRBJ1-4
CASSNFDRAINEKLFF
>TRBV2|TRBJ1-5
CASSARGQPQHF
>TRBV6-5|TRBJ2-1
CASRDRQTENEQFF
>TRBV19|TRBJ2-2
CASSITQGYGELFF
>TRBV19|TRBJ1-5
CASSRTGTDSNQPQHF
>TRBV19|TRBJ1-1
CASSIVGLEAFF
>TRBV4-3|TRBJ2-1
CASPVGGAHLKFF
>TRBV19|TRBJ1-2
CASKGQGMGGYTF
>TRBV7-2|TRBJ2-7
CASSLGQGWAEQYF
>TRBV30|TRBJ2-1
CAWSVLLAGNEQFF
>TRBV5-5|TRBJ2-1
CASSEQEQKYNEQFF
>TRBV10-3|TRBJ2-7
CAISEGGLPLRHEQYF
>TRBV4-3|.
CASSYRDRGGEQYF
>TRBV21-1|TRBJ2-1
CASSKKGRTGNEQFF
>TRBV12-5|TRBJ2-5
CASGSLREYSETQYF
>TRBV5-1|TRBJ1-1
CASSLIGQGELNTEAFF
>TRBV14|TRBJ1-3
CASSQETYSSGNTIYF
>TRBV5-6|TRBJ2-3
CASSLLRNTDTQYF
>TRBV5-4|TRBJ2-1
CASSFRLAVYNEQFF
>TRBV28|TRBJ1-1
CASSFGGAGVNTEAFF
>TRBV10-1|TRBJ1-1
CASSESLRNEAFF
>TRBV7-9|TRBJ2-1
CASSPRGQGLPNEQFF
>TRBV5-1|TRBJ2-1
CASSLALAGNEQFF
>TRBV6-6|TRBJ2-3
CASSPGSTREYF
>TRBV2|TRBJ1-2
CASGTSYGYTF
>TRBV9|TRBJ2-7
CASSRDSSYEQYF
>TRBV4-2|TRBJ2-5
CASSQKPAAGGETQYF
>TRBV7-8|TRBJ1-6
CASSFPGQGKDSPLHF
>TRBV29-1|TRBJ1-5
CSVGNRENQPQHF
>TRBV6-6|TRBJ1-2
CASGLLPGYGYTF
>TRBV10-3|TRBJ1-1
CAISESTSEAFF
>TRBV30|TRBJ1-6
CAWSVQNNSPLHF
>TRBV28|TRBJ2-1
CASSWTTVRRQFF
>TRBV28|TRBJ1-3
CASSSWTGLANTIYF
>TRBV5-1|TRBJ1-6
CASSLQDRSPLHF
>TRBV14|TRBJ2-3
CASSFGTSGRTQYF
>TRBV7-3|TRBJ1-2
CASSRDRNYGYTF
>TRBV7-3|TRBJ2-5
CASSLGLQETQYF
>TRBV11-2|TRBJ2-2
CASSFTGPPNTGELFF
>TRBV4-1|TRBJ2-2
CASSQVNRGPGELFF
>TRBV10-3|TRBJ1-1
CAISESTRANTEAFF
>TRBV9|TRBJ2-6
CASSDWTSGANGLTF